This is a list of T cell receptor beta chains from one sample in a study of blood T cell repertoires in COVID-19. Here immunoSEQ multiplex PCR was the method, and the copy in TCRdb shows in-frame clones only, minus some. The data contain about 26,000 clones, over 70% of them singletons. The source material was peripheral blood. These receptors were collected from a man aged 45-60 years with active or convalescent COVID-19. Both conserved end residues are part of each CDR3. Clone size is given for some rows only: seen once, a few or many times, or a class if the clone is expanded.

V	size	J	CDR3
TRBV19	NA	TRBJ2-1	CASSRDIAGYRFEQFF
TRBV6-5	NA	TRBJ2-1	CASSRLAGVDEQFF
TRBV29-1	once	TRBJ2-2	CSVDLGGGLAGLANTGELFF
TRBV29-1	once	TRBJ1-2	CSDAGGMRHGYTF
TRBV5-4	NA	TRBJ2-4	CASSFRERDIQYF
TRBV27	few	TRBJ1-5	CASSWGGPSQPQHF
TRBV9	NA	TRBJ2-3	CASSPASSADTQYF
TRBV28	NA	TRBJ2-3	CASSFRDTQYF
TRBV7-2	few	TRBJ2-7	CASSLAGPSYEQYF
TRBV4-2	once	TRBJ2-3	CASSPGLAGFRTDTQYF
TRBV9	medium-sized	TRBJ1-2	CASSTTGDYGYTF
TRBV19	NA	TRBJ2-7	CASSMGQGYEQYF
TRBV3-1/TRBV3-2	NA	TRBJ2-7	CASSQDSGEQYF
TRBV29-1	NA	TRBJ2-1	CSGAGTGFNEQFF
TRBV5-4	NA	TRBJ1-6	CASSFNNSPLHF
TRBV5-1	few	TRBJ1-3	CASSLAAVAAGNTIYF
TRBV10-3	NA	TRBJ2-3	CAIRLQGGSSDTQYF
TRBV19	NA	TRBJ1-5	CASTLRQGAQPQHF
TRBV29-1	NA	TRBJ1-2	CSVDSYGYTF
TRBV30	NA	TRBJ2-1	CAWTINLYNEQFF
TRBV29-1	NA	TRBJ1-4	CSVERQGDEKLFF
TRBV2	NA	TRBJ2-1	CASKFLAGGLGDEQFF
TRBV7-2	NA	TRBJ1-6	CASSLGVRGGGYNSPLHF
TRBV5-1	NA	TRBJ1-1	CASSPTVGHGTEAFF
TRBV5-1	NA	TRBJ2-7	CASSPRGQSSYEQYF
TRBV7-9	NA	TRBJ2-3	CASSLGQGRTDTQYF
TRBV7-6	NA	TRBJ1-1	CASSLERGWATEAFF
TRBV4-1	NA	TRBJ1-4	CASSQYTGEKLFF
TRBV5-4	NA	TRBJ2-5	CASSSPRAETQYF
TRBV6-2/TRBV6-3	NA	TRBJ1-2	CASSHPGAVDGQPTF
TRBV7-6	medium-sized	TRBJ2-5	CASSSGETQYF
TRBV11-2	NA	TRBJ2-7	CASSLHSAQGYEQYF
TRBV28	NA	TRBJ1-2	CASRSGQMLGYTF
TRBV27	NA	TRBJ2-3	CASRGVAGAEDTQYF
TRBV4-1	few	TRBJ2-3	CASSQDYPGGPTMDTQYF
TRBV10-3	NA	TRBJ1-1	CAIRTTRLTRGALREDTEAFF
TRBV4-2	NA	TRBJ2-7	CASSQDNSGGPSSYEQYF
TRBV3-1/TRBV3-2	NA	TRBJ1-2	CASSALGYGYTF
TRBV6-2/TRBV6-3	once	TRBJ2-7	CASSRLPLRTVSDIYEQYF
TRBV19	few	TRBJ1-5	CASSPNEGPQHF
TRBV7-9	once	TRBJ1-4	CASSLLTGGEKLFF
TRBV27	once	TRBJ2-7	CASTRTGTGNYEQYF
TRBV28	NA	TRBJ2-2	CASSLPPPGAGELFF
TRBV6-4	few	TRBJ2-1	CASSDGAGGNNEQFF
TRBV5-8	NA	TRBJ2-7	CASSLYSTSSYEQYF
TRBV29-1	NA	TRBJ1-1	CSAARQGSTEAFF